This T cell receptor beta chain was captured in a study of graft-versus-host responses after intestinal transplantation. Study summary: For two to four years after anti-thymocyte globulin induction, all recipients took tacrolimus and steroids. Study-level results: GvH clones were found in recipient marrow; some appeared first in ileum or blood.

On this clone itself: Its target is unknown.

TCRdb's copy holds only in-frame clones and misses some; the assay was immunoSEQ multiplex PCR. The sample holds some 110,000 clones, about 92% seen once. This specimen consisted of unstimulated CD8+ T cells sorted from spleen or lymph node cells, obtained before transplant. The sequence came from a human donor who was the organ donor for an intestinal transplant.

CDR3 protein: CASSVGGGTGTQYF. CDR3 bases: TGTGCCAGCAGCGTAGGTGGCGGGACCGGGACCCAGTACTTC. This chain joins TRBV9 and TRBJ2-5; possible D gene TRBD2, 6 bases. Germline CDR1 reads SGDLS; CDR2 reads YYNGEE. CDR3 length: 14 residues. V lost 0 bases, J lost 7 bases, and 13 bases lay in between.